This T cell receptor beta chain was sequenced in a study of blood T cell repertoires in COVID-19. About the study: Acute and convalescent COVID-19 samples came from the United States, Italy and Spain. In each case, the material was cDNA or gDNA derived from T cells, B-cell-depleted T cells, or PBMCs.

The CDR3 is 16 residues long. Trimming took off 5 bases at V and 2 bases at J, with 16 bases between the two ends. Germline loops: CDR1 LNHDA, CDR2 SQIVND (reference sequence). This clone was seen only a few times. How the authors handled the data: Amplification from reference gene primers served as the basis for estimated nucleated cell counts. The data were produced by immunoSEQ multiplex PCR, yet TCRdb's version contains in-frame clones alone and is incomplete. V, J and clone size are taken as reported in that table, and D and trimming were inferred from the DNA itself. This table holds roughly 40,000 clones, nearly 90% found once.

Sequences were obtained from peripheral blood. The source of this sequence is a man aged 45 to 65 with active COVID-19. The chain uses TRBV19 and TRBJ1-5, with D possibly being TRBD1 (6 bases). CDR3 DNA sequence: TGTGCCAGTAGTCGGCAGGGGCGCATTGGCAATCAGCCCCAGCATTTT. Its translation: CASSRQGRIGNQPQHF.